Shown below are 10 T cell receptor beta chains from a single sample sequenced in a study of T-cell reconstitution after alpha-beta-depleted transplantation in children. Preparing the TCRbeta library involved the use of unique molecular identifiers. One entry per CDR3 protein results from TCRdb running MiXCR on the PCR reads. The data show about 170,000 distinct CDR3 sequences, with 8.5% to 14% seen just once and around 14% held by the top ten. The sample here was PBMCs, taken before TCRalphabeta/CD19-depleted stem cell transplant. The receptors were gathered from a boy between 2 and 10 years old with acute myeloid leukemia, due to receive a stem cell transplant.

This clonotype was counted at least ten times. The chain couples TRBV5-1 to TRBJ2-3, with 7 bases identical to TRBD2. V dropped 3 bases and J dropped 6; count of bases not matched to a gene: 10. The germline V gene encodes CDR1 SGHRS and CDR2 YFSETQ. The CDR3 extends over 15 amino acids. This chain's CDR3 is CASSSPRGSWDTQYF. The DNA of the CDR3 is TGCGCCAGCAGCTCGCCTCGCGGGAGTTGGGATACGCAGTATTTT. Full variable domain (rest looked up from reference TRBV5-1 and TRBJ2-3): KAGVTQTPRYLIKTRGQQVTLSCSPISGHRSVSWYQQTPGQGLQFLFEYFSETQRNKGNFPGRFSGRQFSNSRSEMNVSTLELGDSALYLCASSSPRGSWDTQYFGPGTRLTVL.

This clonotype has a count of ten or more. The genes are TRBV12-3 or TRBV12-4 and TRBJ2-7; D is unclear. There are 12 residues in the CDR3. Trimming removed 8 bases from V and 4 bases from J, with 12 bases in between. The CDR3 region has the DNA TGTGCCAGCTCCCCCCCTAAATACGAGCAGTACGTC. Protein: CASSPPKYEQYV.

V and J are TRBV27 and TRBJ1-4; tentatively, D is TRBD1 (6 bases). This CDR3 region has 17 residues. The germline gives CDR1 MNHEY, CDR2 SMNVEV (reference sequence). V lost 5 bases and J 3 bases, leaving 19 bases between the germline ends. CDR3 sequence: CASSAAGARAANEKLFF. DNA of the CDR3: TGTGCCAGCAGTGCCGCGGGGGCGCGAGCGGCTAATGAAAAACTGTTTTTT.

The V gene is TRBV3-1, the J gene TRBJ2-1, with 9 bases aligning to TRBD2. V gave up 11 bases and J gave up 0 bases; unmatched junction bases: 17. This CDR3 comprises 18 residues. Germline CDR1 reads LGHDT; CDR2 reads YNNKEL (reference sequence). Here the CDR3 reads CACSQVGAGGSSYNEQFF. The CDR3 coding sequence is TGTGCCTGCTCCCAAGTAGGCGCGGGAGGGAGCTCCTACAATGAGCAGTTCTTC.

The V gene is TRBV3-1, the J gene TRBJ2-1; no firm D call. This CDR3 is built from 18 residues. Trimming shortened V by 0 bases and J by 7 bases, and 22 bases separated the two germline ends. From germline, CDR1 is LGHDT and CDR2 YNNKEL (reference sequence). The CDR3 nucleotides are TGTGCCAGCAGCCAAGAGGTCTCTTGGCGGCCGGCTGGGAATGAGCAGTTCTTC. Protein: CASSQEVSWRPAGNEQFF.

This chain links TRBV6-1 with TRBJ2-5, with 10 bases identical to TRBD2. The CDR3 loop spans 15 amino acids. Losses at the gene ends were 4 bases for V and 5 bases for J; bases not matched to a gene: 7. Germline V CDR1 and CDR2: MNHNS, SASEGT. CDR3 residues: CASSALAGRWETQYF. CDR3 coding DNA: TGTGCCAGCAGTGCACTAGCGGGGCGATGGGAGACCCAGTACTTC.

This clonotype came up many times. This chain links TRBV11-2 with TRBJ2-2; D is possibly TRBD1 (5 bases). This CDR3 has 14 residues. The germline CDR1 and CDR2 sequences are SGHAT and FQNNGV. V was trimmed by 6 bases and J by 6 bases, leaving 14 bases between them. CDR3 region: CASRARVVAGELFF. The CDR3 region has the DNA TGTGCCAGCAGGGCCAGGGTCGTAGCCGGGGAGCTGTTTTTT.

In this sample, this clonotype turned up many times. The chain recombines TRBV20-1 with TRBJ2-7; D not certain. The CDR3 loop spans 17 amino acids. CDR1 DFQATT and CDR2 SNEGSKA come from the germline V gene (reference sequence). V lost 0 bases and J lost 0, with 18 bases in between. CDR3 region: CSARDLHGSLNSYEQYF. CDR3 coding DNA: TGCAGTGCTAGAGATCTCCATGGTAGCCTAAACTCCTACGAGCAGTACTTC.

This clonotype was seen repeatedly, ten times or more. The chain has TRBV5-1 and TRBJ1-5, with D tentatively TRBD1 (5 bases). Germline V CDR1 and CDR2: SGHRS, YFSETQ. The length of the CDR3 is 15 residues. Trimming took 0 bases from V and 1 from J, leaving 8 bases between them. CDR3 sequence (DNA): TGCGCCAGCAGCTTGGCTGGGGACAGCAATCAGCCCCAGCATTTT. Amino acid sequence: CASSLAGDSNQPQHF.

This clonotype showed up many times. V and J are TRBV10-3 and TRBJ2-5; D is undetermined. The V and J ends lost 4 bases and 4 bases respectively, with 10 bases between them. CDR1 is ENHRY and CDR2 is SYGVKD in the germline V gene. This CDR3 has 13 amino acids. Here the CDR3 DNA reads TGTGCCATCAGTGGGACCCCCGGAGAGACCCAGTACTTC. It encodes CAISGTPGETQYF.